The 12 T cell receptor beta chains listed next were all sequenced from one sample in a study of cytomegalovirus exposure and HLA in healthy donors. This PCR relied on a set of 60 Vbeta primers and 13 Jbeta primers. Here immunoSEQ multiplex PCR was the method, and the copy in TCRdb shows in-frame clones only, minus some. This table has under 200,000 clones, nearly 80% appearing once. The specimen was PBMCs. The receptors stem from a woman aged 35 to 49 in good health and CMV-seronegative.

V gene TRBV6-6 combines with J gene TRBJ1-1, with 9 bases fitting TRBD1. With 2 bases clipped from V and 1 base from J, the junction kept 2 bases outside the gene matches. CDR1 and CDR2 from the germline V gene are MNHNY and SVGAGI (reference sequence). The CDR3 is 15 amino acids. This CDR3 is CASSYGTGWNTEAFF. The CDR3 coding sequence is TGTGCCAGCAGTTACGGGACAGGGTGGAACACTGAAGCTTTCTTT.

The genes are TRBV21-1 and TRBJ2-7; the table calls TRBD1, which could not be checked here. TRBV21-1 is annotated as a pseudogene. There are 16 residues in the CDR3. The CDR3 protein is CASSKVGQGGTYEQYF. CDR3 in DNA: TGTGCCAGCAGCAAAGTTGGGCAGGGTGGGACCTACGAGCAGTACTTC.

With respect to this clone: Distinct nucleotide sequences in the sample also encode this CDR3. The chain joins TRBV13 to TRBJ2-7; 8 positions agree with TRBD1. Unmatched junction bases numbered 8, after V lost 5 bases and J lost 5 bases. Germline V gene data show CDR1 as PRHDT and CDR2 as FYEKMQ (reference sequence). CDR3 length: 14 residues. CDR3 nucleotide sequence: TGTGCCAGCAGCCTGGGGCAGGGGGCGGACGAGCAGTACTTC. Amino acid sequence: CASSLGQGADEQYF. Combining the CDR3 with reference TRBV13 and TRBJ2-7 gives the whole variable domain AAGVIQSPRHLIKEKRETATLKCYPIPRHDTVYWYQQGPGQDPQFLISFYEKMQSDKGSIPDRFSAQQFSDYHSELNMSSLELGDSALYFCASSLGQGADEQYFGPGTRLTVT.

In this sample, this clone turned up a few times. The rearrangement links TRBV19 to TRBJ1-6; tentatively, D is TRBD1 (6 bases). Germline V gene lookup returns CDR1 LNHDA and CDR2 SQIVND (reference sequence). The CDR3 runs to 15 residues. Trimming removed 8 bases from V and 11 bases from J, with 22 bases in between. Here the CDR3 DNA reads TGTGCCAGTTTAAACAGGGAAGTGGTGTTCGCACCCCTCCACTTT. This sequence encodes CASLNREVVFAPLHF.

The chain couples TRBV5-1 to TRBJ1-1, with D possibly matching TRBD1 (6 bases). Germline CDR1 is SGHRS and CDR2 is YFSETQ. With 4 bases removed from V and 6 bases from J, the gap between germline ends came to 16 bases. This CDR3 is 14 amino acids long. The DNA of the CDR3 is TGCGCCAGCAGCGACCAGGGGAGGGAGGCTGAAGCTTTCTTT. Translation: CASSDQGREAEAFF.

The gene calls are TRBV6-6 and TRBJ2-3, with 8 positions matching TRBD1. Trimming at V came to 6 bases and at J to 6 bases, leaving 8 bases not matched to a gene. Per the germline V gene, CDR1 is MNHNY and CDR2 is SVGAGI (reference sequence). The CDR3 is 14 residues long. In DNA form, the CDR3 reads TGTGCCAGCAGCTTGCAGGGGGCGTCCGATACGCAGTATTTT. It translates to CASSLQGASDTQYF.

The chain recombines TRBV6-1 with TRBJ1-5, with TRBD1 identical over 10 bases. The CDR3 is 13 residues long. With V trimmed by 5 bases and J by 7 bases, 2 bases remained unmatched. Germline values: CDR1 MNHNS, CDR2 SASEGT. This CDR3 reads CASSWDRGQPQHF. CDR3 coding DNA: TGTGCCAGCAGTTGGGACAGGGGACAGCCCCAGCATTTT.

The chain joins TRBV5-1 to TRBJ1-4; TRBD1 agrees at 9 bases. The CDR3 loop spans 15 amino acids. V shed 4 bases, J shed 4 bases, and the junction held 5 bases outside the gene matches. Germline V lookup: CDR1 SGHRS, CDR2 YFSETQ. The CDR3 DNA follows: TGCGCCAGCAGCCGGGGACAGGGTAGTAATGAAAAACTGTTTTTT. It codes for CASSRGQGSNEKLFF.

This chain connects TRBV19 to TRBJ1-5; 8 nucleotides match TRBD1. V was clipped by 7 bases and J by 4 bases; unmatched bases: 9. The CDR3 runs to 15 residues. CDR1 and CDR2 (germline): LNHDA, SQIVND (reference sequence). CDR3 amino acids: CASMTPGQVNQPQHF. In nucleotides, the CDR3 is TGTGCCAGTATGACACCGGGACAGGTGAATCAGCCCCAGCATTTT.

The rearrangement uses TRBV2 and TRBJ2-7, with 7 bases aligning to TRBD2. CDR3 length: 12 amino acids. The V gene's germline CDR1 is SNHLY and CDR2 FYNNEI. Losses at the gene ends were 7 bases for V and 6 bases for J; bases not matched to a gene: 6. The CDR3 here is CASTRTRVEQYF. The DNA of the CDR3 is TGTGCCAGCACTCGGACTAGGGTCGAGCAGTACTTC. Looking up the rest from reference TRBV2 and TRBJ2-7 gives the full variable domain: EPEVTQTPSHQVTQMGQEVILRCVPISNHLYFYWYRQILGQKVEFLVSFYNNEISEKSEIFDDQFSVERPDGSNFTLKIRSTKLEDSAMYFCASTRTRVEQYFGPGTRLTVT.

For this clone: This sample also contains other DNA sequences that code for the same CDR3. The chain has TRBV5-1 and TRBJ1-5, with TRBD1 identical over 8 bases. Germline assignment: CDR1 SGHRS and CDR2 YFSETQ. Trimming at V came to 4 bases and at J to 3 bases, leaving 6 bases not matched to a gene. This CDR3 contains 15 residues. The CDR3 DNA follows: TGCGCCAGCAGCCCAGGGACAGGTTCCAATCAGCCCCAGCATTTT. It encodes CASSPGTGSNQPQHF.

The chain recombines TRBV20-1 with TRBJ1-2, with 8 bases lining up with TRBD1. Germline V gene lookup returns CDR1 DFQATT and CDR2 SNEGSKA (reference sequence). The CDR3 covers 11 residues. V lost 3 bases, J lost 6 bases, and 0 bases stayed unmatched. CDR3 protein: CSARTGDGYTF. In DNA, the CDR3 is TGCAGTGCTAGGACAGGGGATGGCTACACCTTC.